A single sample is the source of the 25 T cell receptor beta chains below, sequenced in a study of blood T cell repertoires in COVID-19. Sequencing was performed with immunoSEQ multiplex PCR; in TCRdb, only in-frame clones are kept and a portion is missing. This table has 190,000 or so clones, 85% to 95% appearing once. The specimen sequenced was peripheral blood. The receptors come from a young man with COVID-19, enrolled during active disease.

The CDR3 sequence: CASSRTGDGYTF. The CDR3 DNA reads TGTGCCAGCAGTAGGACAGGGGACGGCTACACCTTC. This chain links TRBV12-3 or TRBV12-4 with TRBJ1-2; 9 bases fit TRBD1. V shed 5 bases, J shed 8 bases, and the junction held 3 bases outside the gene matches. The CDR3 covers 12 residues.

This chain uses TRBV9 with TRBJ2-2; D remains ambiguous. The CDR3 has 13 amino acids. V was cut by 3 bases and J by 4 bases, with 7 bases left in between. The germline V gene has CDR1 SGDLS and CDR2 YYNGEE. CDR3 residues: CASSALSTGELFF. CDR3 coding DNA: TGTGCCAGCAGCGCCCTTAGCACCGGGGAGCTGTTTTTT.

This chain uses TRBV5-1 with TRBJ2-2; maybe TRBD1 (6 bases). Germline V gene data show CDR1 as SGHRS and CDR2 as YFSETQ. Deletions cut 0 bases from V and 7 bases from J, with 10 bases between. The CDR3 has 14 residues. DNA for the CDR3: TGCGCCAGCAGCTTGGTCCCGGACAGCGGGGAGCTGTTTTTT. This encodes CASSLVPDSGELFF.

The chain employs TRBV5-1 and TRBJ1-3; unclear D gene. CDR3 length equals 14 residues. From germline, CDR1 is SGHRS and CDR2 YFSETQ. V was trimmed by 5 bases and J by 0 bases, leaving 9 bases between them. CDR3: CASSAGSSGNTIYF. The CDR3 bases are TGCGCCAGCAGTGCGGGAAGCTCTGGAAACACCATATATTTT.

The chain recombines TRBV6-5 with TRBJ2-2; TRBD1 matches 11 bases. There are 16 residues in the CDR3. J was trimmed by 6 bases and V by 4 bases; bases with no gene match: 7. CDR1 MNHEY and CDR2 SVGAGI come from the germline V gene. The CDR3 nucleotides read TGTGCCAGCAGTTTAACCGGGACAGGGGGTCCCGGGGAGCTGTTTTTT. As protein: CASSLTGTGGPGELFF.

This clone is a singleton in its sample. The rearrangement joins TRBV9 to TRBJ1-3; TRBD1 agrees at 9 bases. CDR3 size: 16 residues. Germline V gives CDR1 SGDLS, CDR2 YYNGEE. Germline trimming cut 3 bases from V and 1 base from J; bases unmatched to any gene: 5. The CDR3 sequence is CASSAPTGGSGNTIYF. CDR3 in DNA: TGTGCCAGCAGCGCCCCGACAGGGGGATCTGGAAACACCATATATTTT.

J is TRBJ1-5 and V is TRBV6-1, with TRBD1 identical over 7 bases. This CDR3 region has 16 residues. J gave up 4 bases and V 4 bases, and 10 bases lay outside the gene matches. The germline V gene has CDR1 MNHNS and CDR2 SASEGT. CDR3 sequence reads: CASSVKLGQINQPQHF. In DNA, the CDR3 is TGTGCCAGCAGTGTTAAATTGGGACAGATTAATCAGCCCCAGCATTTT.

This clone was counted between two and nine times. V gene TRBV6-5 combines with J gene TRBJ2-7; TRBD1 is a possible D gene (5 bases). V lost 2 bases and J lost 6, with 14 bases in between. Germline V gives CDR1 MNHEY, CDR2 SVGAGI. This CDR3 contains 14 residues. The CDR3 DNA is TGTGCCAGCAGTTACGTAGGGGCCCACGGCGAGCAGTACTTC. This codes for CASSYVGAHGEQYF.

In regard to this clone: The same CDR3 can be traced to other DNA sequences in this sample. The rearrangement links TRBV7-9 to TRBJ1-2; possible D gene TRBD1, 5 bases. The CDR3 runs 15 residues. Trimming removed 0 bases from V and 3 bases from J, with 11 bases in between. Per the germline V gene, CDR1 is SEHNR and CDR2 is FQNEAQ (reference sequence). This CDR3 is CASSLATGVDYGYTF. Written as DNA, the CDR3 is TGTGCCAGCAGCTTAGCTACAGGAGTGGACTATGGCTACACCTTC.

The chain uses TRBV6-2 or TRBV6-3 and TRBJ1-2; D may be TRBD1 (5 bases). The CDR3 has 18 residues. The ends were cut back, 2 bases at V and 2 bases at J, with 21 bases in the middle. Germline V lookup: CDR1 MNHEY, CDR2 SVGEGT. The CDR3, as DNA: TGTGCCAGCAGTTACGGGGGGTTGGCACAGAGAGAGAACTATGGCTACACCTTC. Amino acid sequence: CASSYGGLAQRENYGYTF.

This sequence joins TRBV19 and TRBJ1-1; 7 bases match TRBD1. V lost 7 bases to trimming and J lost 4 bases; unmatched junction nucleotides: 9. Germline V CDR1 and CDR2: LNHDA, SQIVND (reference sequence). The length of the CDR3 is 14 residues. The CDR3 nucleotides read TGTGCCAGTAATCCCCTCGACAGGGCCACTGAAGCTTTCTTT. Translation gives CASNPLDRATEAFF.

The chain has TRBV5-4 and TRBJ1-1, with D tentatively TRBD1 (6 bases). Trimming shortened V by 5 bases and J by 0 bases, and 17 bases separated the two germline ends. CDR3 length: 16 amino acids. Germline CDR1 is SGHNT and CDR2 is YYREEE (reference sequence). The CDR3 here is CASRGRDTSLNTEAFF. The DNA for the CDR3 is TGTGCCAGCAGAGGTCGGGACACCTCCTTGAACACTGAAGCTTTCTTT.

The genes are TRBV6-2 or TRBV6-3 and TRBJ1-2, with TRBD1 identical over 9 bases. The germline V gene has CDR1 MNHEY and CDR2 SVGEGT. J lost 8 bases, V lost 6 bases, and 4 bases had no gene match. This CDR3 is built from 12 residues. The CDR3 nucleotides read TGTGCCAGCAGCACGGGACAGGGCGGCTACACCTTC. This translates into CASSTGQGGYTF.

The rearrangement joins TRBV10-3 to TRBJ1-2; 10 bases match TRBD1. CDR3 length equals 15 residues. The germline V gene has CDR1 ENHRY and CDR2 SYGVKD. J lost 8 bases, V lost 11 bases, and 17 bases had no gene match. This CDR3 reads CAVRGTGAFFGGYTF. For the CDR3, the DNA is TGTGCCGTAAGGGGGACAGGGGCTTTCTTCGGCGGCTACACCTTC.

CDR3 coding DNA: TGTGCCAGCACCCACAGGGTGGGCACCGGGGAGCTGTTTTTT. Protein product: CASTHRVGTGELFF. The V gene is TRBV3-1 (or the pseudogene TRBV3-2), the J gene TRBJ2-2, with D perhaps matching TRBD1 (6 bases). The germline CDR1 and CDR2 sequences are LGHDT and YNNKEL (reference sequence). There are 14 residues in the CDR3. Trimming removed 7 bases at V and 4 bases at J, with 13 bases between.

This clone was picked up one time. The chain recombines TRBV2 with TRBJ2-1, with D perhaps TRBD2 (6 bases). Per germline, CDR1 SNHLY and CDR2 FYNNEI. CDR3 length: 16 amino acids. The ends were cut back, 2 bases at V and 2 bases at J, with 13 bases in the middle. The CDR3 DNA sequence: TGTGCCAGCAGTGAATCCCTTCCGGGGGCCTACAATGAGCAGTTCTTC. Its translation: CASSESLPGAYNEQFF.

The chain uses TRBV5-5 and TRBJ1-2; D remains unclear. The CDR3 consists of 14 residues. Germline CDR1 reads SGHKS; CDR2 reads YYEKEE (reference sequence). V was clipped by 4 bases and J by 4 bases, with 14 bases between them. The CDR3 sequence is CASSPDSGGYGYTF. CDR3 bases: TGTGCCAGCAGCCCTGACTCGGGAGGCTATGGCTACACCTTC. The full variable domain, completed using reference TRBV5-5 and TRBJ1-2, is DAGVTQSPTHLIKTRGQQVTLRCSPISGHKSVSWYQQVLGQGPQFIFQYYEKEERGRGNFPDRFSARQFPNYSSELNVNALLLGDSALYLCASSPDSGGYGYTFGSGTRLTVV.

The chain recombines TRBV19 with TRBJ1-2; the match to TRBD1 covers 7 bases. The CDR3 length is 14 residues. Trimming removed 1 base from V and 8 bases from J; junction bases left unmatched: 7. Germline lookup yields CDR1 LNHDA and CDR2 SQIVND (reference sequence). The CDR3 sequence is CASSIAATGHGYTF. CDR3 DNA sequence: TGTGCCAGTAGTATAGCCGCGACAGGGCACGGCTACACCTTC.

There are many counts of this clone. The gene calls are TRBV12-5 and TRBJ1-6, with no clear D. CDR1 is LGHNT and CDR2 is FRNRAP in the germline V gene. The CDR3 is 17 amino acids. V was clipped by 1 base and J by 4 bases, with 14 bases between them. The CDR3 sequence is CASGLAESWEYNSPLHF. CDR3 DNA: TGTGCTAGTGGTTTGGCCGAGTCATGGGAGTATAATTCACCCCTCCACTTT.

The chain combines TRBV18 with TRBJ2-2; TRBD1 matches 8 bases. Looked up from germline, CDR1 is KGHSH and CDR2 is LQKENI. CDR3 size: 17 residues. The V gene end was trimmed by 4 bases and the J gene end by 1 base; junction bases not matched to a gene: 8. The chain's CDR3 is CASSRILGTGNTGELFF. The CDR3, as DNA: TGTGCCAGCTCACGAATACTAGGGACAGGGAACACCGGGGAGCTGTTTTTT.

This clone appeared a single time. J is TRBJ1-1 and V is TRBV13; a weak D match, TRBD1 (6 bases). CDR1 is PRHDT and CDR2 is FYEKMQ in the germline V gene (reference sequence). V dropped 4 bases and J dropped 3 bases, with 9 bases sitting between them. CDR3 length: 13 amino acids. The CDR3 region is CASSSQGYTEAFF. Written as DNA, the CDR3 is TGTGCCAGCAGCTCCCAGGGGTACACTGAAGCTTTCTTT. Looking up the rest from reference TRBV13 and TRBJ1-1 gives the full variable domain: AAGVIQSPRHLIKEKRETATLKCYPIPRHDTVYWYQQGPGQDPQFLISFYEKMQSDKGSIPDRFSAQQFSDYHSELNMSSLELGDSALYFCASSSQGYTEAFFGQGTRLTVV.

V is TRBV11-3 and J is TRBJ2-2; 7 positions match TRBD1. The V and J ends lost 0 bases and 7 bases, in that order; junction bases with no gene match: 2. This CDR3 is built from 14 residues. Germline values: CDR1 SGHNT, CDR2 YENEEA. The CDR3 here is CASSLDQGDGELFF. CDR3 coding DNA: TGTGCCAGCAGCTTAGATCAGGGGGACGGGGAGCTGTTTTTT.

The CDR3 region is CASSFDRARSPLHF. CDR3 coding DNA: TGTGCCAGCAGCTTTGACAGGGCAAGGTCACCCCTCCACTTT. The V gene is TRBV11-1, the J gene TRBJ1-6; 7 bases are a match to TRBD1. The junction had 6 bases not matched to a gene; V was cut back by 3 bases and J by 10 bases. Germline loops: CDR1 SGHAT, CDR2 FQDESV (reference sequence). The length of the CDR3 is 14 residues.

The chain combines TRBV3-1 (or the pseudogene TRBV3-2) with TRBJ1-1, with 8 bases aligning to TRBD1. J was trimmed by 5 bases and V by 4 bases; bases with no gene match: 9. The CDR3 is made up of 15 amino acids. The germline V gene encodes CDR1 LGHDT and CDR2 YNNKEL (reference sequence). CDR3 sequence (DNA): TGTGCCAGCAGCCTAAAGACAGGGGTTCGAACTGAAGCTTTCTTT. This sequence encodes CASSLKTGVRTEAFF.

This sequence joins TRBV27 and TRBJ1-4; the D is unclear. With 4 bases removed from V and 8 bases from J, the gap between germline ends came to 14 bases. The germline V gene encodes CDR1 MNHEY and CDR2 SMNVEV (reference sequence). There are 14 residues in the CDR3. The CDR3 region is CASSSARVPEKLFF. CDR3 DNA: TGTGCCAGCAGTTCGGCCCGGGTGCCCGAAAAACTGTTTTTT.